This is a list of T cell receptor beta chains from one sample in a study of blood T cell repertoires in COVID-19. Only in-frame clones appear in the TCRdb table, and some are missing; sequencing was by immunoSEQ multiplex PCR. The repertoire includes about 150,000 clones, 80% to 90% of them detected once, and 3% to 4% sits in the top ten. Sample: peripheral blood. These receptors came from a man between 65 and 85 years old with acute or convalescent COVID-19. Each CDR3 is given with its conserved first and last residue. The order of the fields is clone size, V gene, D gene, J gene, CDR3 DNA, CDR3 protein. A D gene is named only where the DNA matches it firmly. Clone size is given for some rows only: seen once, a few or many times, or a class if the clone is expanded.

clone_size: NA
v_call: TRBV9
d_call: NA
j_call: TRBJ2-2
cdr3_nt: TGTGCCAGCAGCGCGGGTCCTCACGGGACCGGGGAGCTGTTTTTT
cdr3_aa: CASSAGPHGTGELFF

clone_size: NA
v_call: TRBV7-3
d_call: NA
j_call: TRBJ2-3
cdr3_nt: TGTGCCAGCAGCCCCCAAGGGACAACCGGAGATACGCAGTATTTT
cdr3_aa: CASSPQGTTGDTQYF

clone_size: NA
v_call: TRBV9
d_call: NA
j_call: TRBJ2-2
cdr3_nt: TGTGCCAGCAGCGTAGATCTCACCGGGGAGCTGTTTTTT
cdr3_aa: CASSVDLTGELFF

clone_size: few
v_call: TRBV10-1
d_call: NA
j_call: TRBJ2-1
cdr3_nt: TGCGCCAGCATCCGGTCGTGGAGCTCCTACAATGAGCAGTTCTTC
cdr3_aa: CASIRSWSSYNEQFF

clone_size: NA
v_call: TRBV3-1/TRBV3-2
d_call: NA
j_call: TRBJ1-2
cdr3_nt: TGTGCCAGCAGCCAAGTCGCCAGGGTGCACGGTGGCTACACCTTC
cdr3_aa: CASSQVARVHGGYTF

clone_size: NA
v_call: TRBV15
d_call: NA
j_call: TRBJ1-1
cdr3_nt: TGTGCCACCAGCAGAGATAGAGGGCTGAACACTGAAGCTTTCTTT
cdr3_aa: CATSRDRGLNTEAFF

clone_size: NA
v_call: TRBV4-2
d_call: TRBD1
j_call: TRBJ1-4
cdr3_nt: TGTGCCAGCAGCCAAGACCTCGCCCAACAGGGGTGGGATGAAAAACTGTTTTTT
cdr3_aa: CASSQDLAQQGWDEKLFF

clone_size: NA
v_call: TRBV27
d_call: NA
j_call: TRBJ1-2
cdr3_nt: TGTGCCAGCAGTTCAGACTCTAACTATGGCTACACCTTC
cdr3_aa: CASSSDSNYGYTF

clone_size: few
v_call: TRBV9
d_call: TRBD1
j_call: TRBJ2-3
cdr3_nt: TGTGCCAGCAGCCGGGACAGGAGCACAGATACGCAGTATTTT
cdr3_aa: CASSRDRSTDTQYF

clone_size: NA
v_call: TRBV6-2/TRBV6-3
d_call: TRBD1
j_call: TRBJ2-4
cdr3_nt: TGTGCCAGCAGTTACTGGGGACAGGGCTCGGACATTCAGTACTTC
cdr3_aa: CASSYWGQGSDIQYF

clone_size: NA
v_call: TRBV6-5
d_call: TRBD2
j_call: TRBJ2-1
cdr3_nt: TGTGCCAGCAGTTACGGGACTAGCGGGCGGAATGAGCAGTTCTTC
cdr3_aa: CASSYGTSGRNEQFF

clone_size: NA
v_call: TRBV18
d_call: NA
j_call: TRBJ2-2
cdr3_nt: TGTGCCAGCTCACCAGAGCGAAGCGGGGAGCTGTTTTTT
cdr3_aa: CASSPERSGELFF

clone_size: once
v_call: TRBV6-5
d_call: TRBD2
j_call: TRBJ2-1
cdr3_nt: TGTGCCAGCAGTTCCAAAGCGGGAGAAACCTACAATGAGCAGTTCTTC
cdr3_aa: CASSSKAGETYNEQFF

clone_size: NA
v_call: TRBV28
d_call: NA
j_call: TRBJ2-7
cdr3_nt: TGTGCCAGCAGAGGTACGTTAGCCCCGCTAAGATACGAGCAGTACTTC
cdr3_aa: CASRGTLAPLRYEQYF

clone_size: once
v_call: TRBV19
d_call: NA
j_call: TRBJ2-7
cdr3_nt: TGTGCCAGTACCAAGGCGGCAGGGACCTACGAGCAGTACTTC
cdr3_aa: CASTKAAGTYEQYF

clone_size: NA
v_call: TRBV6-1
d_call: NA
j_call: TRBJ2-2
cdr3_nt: TGTGCCAGCAGTGAAGTAGAACCCGCGAACACCGGGGAGCTGTTTTTT
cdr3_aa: CASSEVEPANTGELFF

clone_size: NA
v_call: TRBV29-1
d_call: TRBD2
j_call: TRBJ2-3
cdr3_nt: TGCAGCGCCTGGGGACTAGCGGGAGTGGATACGCAGTATTTT
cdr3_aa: CSAWGLAGVDTQYF

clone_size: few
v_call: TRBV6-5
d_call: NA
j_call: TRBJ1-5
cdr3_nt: TGTGCCAGCAGTTACTCTTCCGGGGGGCCCCAGCATTTT
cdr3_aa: CASSYSSGGPQHF

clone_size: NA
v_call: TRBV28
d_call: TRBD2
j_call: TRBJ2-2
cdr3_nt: TGTGCCAGCAGTTTCCCGGGACTAGCGGGACACACCGGGGAGCTGTTTTTT
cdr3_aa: CASSFPGLAGHTGELFF

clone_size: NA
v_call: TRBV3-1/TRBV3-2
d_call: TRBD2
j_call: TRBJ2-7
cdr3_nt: TGTGCCAGCAGCCAAGGTTCGGGACTAGCGGGAAGCTCCTACGAGCAGTACTTC
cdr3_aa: CASSQGSGLAGSSYEQYF

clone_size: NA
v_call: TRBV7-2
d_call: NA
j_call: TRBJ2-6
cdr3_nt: TGTGCCAGCAGCTTCGGGGCGGGACAGAACTCTGGGGCCAACGTCCTGACTTTC
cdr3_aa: CASSFGAGQNSGANVLTF

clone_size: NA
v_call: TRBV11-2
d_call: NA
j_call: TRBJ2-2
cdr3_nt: TGTGCCAGCAGCCCAGAGGGCAACGCCGGGGAGCTGTTTTTT
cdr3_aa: CASSPEGNAGELFF

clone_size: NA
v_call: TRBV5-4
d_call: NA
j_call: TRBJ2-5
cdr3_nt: TGTGCCAGCAGTTCGGTCGGGGTCCAAGAGACCCAGTACTTC
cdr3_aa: CASSSVGVQETQYF

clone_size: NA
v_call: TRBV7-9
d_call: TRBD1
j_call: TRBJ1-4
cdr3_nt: TGTGCCAGCAGCTTAGCGGGACAGGGGTTCAAACTGTTTTTT
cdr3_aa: CASSLAGQGFKLFF

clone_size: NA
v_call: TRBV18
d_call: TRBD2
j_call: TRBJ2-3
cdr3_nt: TGTGCCAGCTCACCACCGGTAGCGGGAGACCCAGATACGCAGTATTTT
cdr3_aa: CASSPPVAGDPDTQYF

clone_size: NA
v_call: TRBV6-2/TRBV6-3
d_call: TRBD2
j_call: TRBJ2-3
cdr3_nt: TGTGCCAGCACCCCGAGCGGGAGCGGAAATACGCAGTATTTT
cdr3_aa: CASTPSGSGNTQYF

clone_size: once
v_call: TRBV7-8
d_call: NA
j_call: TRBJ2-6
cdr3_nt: TGTGCCAGCAGCTTAGGGTACTCCGGGGCCAACGTCCTGACTTTC
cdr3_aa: CASSLGYSGANVLTF

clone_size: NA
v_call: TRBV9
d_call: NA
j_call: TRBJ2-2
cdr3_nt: TGTGCCAGCAGCCCCTGGGACTTTAACACCGGGGAGCTGTTTTTT
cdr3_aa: CASSPWDFNTGELFF

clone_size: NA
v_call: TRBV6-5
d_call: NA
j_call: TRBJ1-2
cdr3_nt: TGTGCCAGCAGAGGACGGGGAAGAATCGGCTACACCTTC
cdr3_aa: CASRGRGRIGYTF

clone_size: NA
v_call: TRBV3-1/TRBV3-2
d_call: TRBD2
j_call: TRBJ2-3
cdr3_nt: TGTGCCAGCAGCCAAACTAGCGGTACCACAGATACGCAGTATTTT
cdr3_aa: CASSQTSGTTDTQYF

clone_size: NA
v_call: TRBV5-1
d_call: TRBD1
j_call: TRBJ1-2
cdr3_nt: TGCGCCAGCAGCCACCGGACAGGTACTAACTATGGCTACACCTTC
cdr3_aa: CASSHRTGTNYGYTF

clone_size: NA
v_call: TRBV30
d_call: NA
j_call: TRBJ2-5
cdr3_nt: TGTGCCTGGAGTGTACCTGTCGGGCAAGAGACCCAGTACTTC
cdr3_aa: CAWSVPVGQETQYF

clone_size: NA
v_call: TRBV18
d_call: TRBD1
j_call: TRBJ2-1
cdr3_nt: TGTGCCAGCTCACCACACCCTCCGGGACAGGGTGCCTACAATGAGCAGTTCTTC
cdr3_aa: CASSPHPPGQGAYNEQFF

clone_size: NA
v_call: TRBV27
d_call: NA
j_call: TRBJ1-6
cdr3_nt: TGTGCCAGCAGTTTAGGAGGGCAGGGATCCCCAAATTCACCCCTCCACTTT
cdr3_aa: CASSLGGQGSPNSPLHF

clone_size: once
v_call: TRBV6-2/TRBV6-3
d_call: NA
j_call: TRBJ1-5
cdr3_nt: TGTGCCAGCAGCGACAGCGTTCAGCCCCAGCATTTT
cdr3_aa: CASSDSVQPQHF

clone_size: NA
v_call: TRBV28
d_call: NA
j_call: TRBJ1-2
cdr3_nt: TGTGCCAGCAAAAGGAGTCCCGACCGTTATGGCTACACCTTC
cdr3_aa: CASKRSPDRYGYTF

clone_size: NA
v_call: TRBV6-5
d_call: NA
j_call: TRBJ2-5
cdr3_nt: TGTGCCAGCAGCCGTCGGACAGCCACAGAGACCCAGTACTTC
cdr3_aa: CASSRRTATETQYF

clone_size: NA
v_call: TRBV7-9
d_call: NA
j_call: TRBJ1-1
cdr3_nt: TGTGCCAGCAGCTTTTCTCGAGGGTCTGAAGCTTTCTTT
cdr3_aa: CASSFSRGSEAFF

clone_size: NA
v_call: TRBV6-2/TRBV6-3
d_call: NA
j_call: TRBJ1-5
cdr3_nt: TGTGCCAGCGGCCAGATTACAGGGTTGAATCAGCCCCAGCATTTT
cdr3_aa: CASGQITGLNQPQHF